Listed below are T cell receptor beta chains from one sample, sequenced in a study of T cells after yellow fever vaccination. TCRdb re-called the 5' RACE reads with MiXCR, one entry per CDR3 protein. The table has 250,000 to 300,000 distinct CDR3 sequences, about 5.2% seen once. Sequences were derived from CD4+ T cells sorted from PBMCs, sampled on the day of the yellow fever booster vaccination. The receptors derive from a man younger than 35 who received the YFV17D yellow fever vaccine. CDR3s include the opening cysteine and the closing phenylalanine or tryptophan. A D gene is named only where the DNA matches it firmly. The size field reads how often the clone was seen (once, few, many) or a class if it is expanded.

V gene: TRBV29-1
J gene: TRBJ2-3
clone size: many
D gene: TRBD1
CDR3 protein: CSVSGTGPSINTQYF
CDR3 DNA: TGCAGCGTTTCCGGGACAGGGCCTTCCATCAATACGCAGTATTTT

V gene: TRBV20-1
J gene: TRBJ2-7
clone size: many
D gene: TRBD2
CDR3 protein: CSAARSGGSYEQYF
CDR3 DNA: TGCAGTGCTGCGCGAAGCGGGGGGTCCTACGAGCAGTACTTC

V gene: TRBV12-3/TRBV12-4
J gene: TRBJ1-4
clone size: few
D gene: TRBD1
CDR3 protein: CASRDRGEKLFF
CDR3 DNA: TGTGCCAGCAGGGACAGGGGGGAAAAACTGTTTTTT

V gene: TRBV29-1
J gene: TRBJ1-4
clone size: few
D gene: TRBD1
CDR3 protein: CSVVIGTVTGKLFF
CDR3 DNA: TGCAGCGTTGTTATAGGGACAGTTACCGGAAAACTGTTTTTT

V gene: TRBV19
J gene: TRBJ2-1
clone size: few
D gene: TRBD2
CDR3 protein: CASSGGAIYEQFF
CDR3 DNA: TGTGCCAGTAGCGGGGGGGCCATCTATGAGCAGTTCTTC

V gene: TRBV15
J gene: TRBJ1-5
clone size: many
D gene: -
CDR3 protein: CATSRDYGEEQPQHF
CDR3 DNA: TGTGCCACCAGCAGAGATTACGGGGAAGAACAGCCCCAGCATTTT

V gene: TRBV10-2
J gene: TRBJ1-6
clone size: many
D gene: TRBD1
CDR3 protein: CASSRQGINSPLHF
CDR3 DNA: TGCGCCAGCAGCCGACAGGGAATTAATTCACCCCTCCACTTT

V gene: TRBV5-1
J gene: TRBJ2-5
clone size: many
D gene: TRBD1
CDR3 protein: CASSYRQGALEETQYF
CDR3 DNA: TGCGCCAGCAGCTACCGACAGGGGGCTTTGGAAGAGACCCAGTACTTC

V gene: TRBV6-5
J gene: TRBJ1-2
clone size: few
D gene: -
CDR3 protein: CASSYSIGRVGYTF
CDR3 DNA: TGTGCCAGCAGTTACTCGATTGGCAGGGTTGGCTACACCTTC

V gene: TRBV10-3
J gene: TRBJ2-2
clone size: many
D gene: -
CDR3 protein: CAISGEGRLTGELFF
CDR3 DNA: TGTGCCATCAGTGGTGAGGGGCGACTCACCGGGGAGCTGTTTTTT

V gene: TRBV4-1
J gene: TRBJ1-1
clone size: few
D gene: -
CDR3 protein: CASSQPTRNTEAFF
CDR3 DNA: TGCGCCAGCAGCCAACCTACCCGAAACACTGAAGCTTTCTTT